Included here is one TCR beta chain sequence, with context. This record comes from a study of blood T cell repertoires in COVID-19. The overall study: PBMCs, B-cell-depleted T cells, or T cells were the source of the cDNA or gDNA that made up the material.

Here immunoSEQ multiplex PCR was the method, and the copy in TCRdb shows in-frame clones only, minus some. The table has 140,000 to 150,000 clones, approximately 80% seen once. Germline V CDR1 and CDR2: SGHNT, YENEEA. The trim removed 0 bases at V and 9 bases at J, leaving 5 bases unmatched. The CDR3 consists of 14 residues. The source is a woman in her thirties or forties with active or convalescent COVID-19. This rearrangement joins TRBV11-3 to TRBJ2-1, with 7 bases matching TRBD1. Material for sequencing was peripheral blood. CDR3 DNA sequence: TGTGCCAGCAGCTTAGATGCAGGGGGTGGTGAGCAGTTCTTC. It codes for CASSLDAGGGEQFF.